The rows below give T cell receptor beta chains drawn from one sample of a study of OX40 agonist ivuxolimab in advanced cancers. Produced via immunoSEQ multiplex PCR; TCRdb's table is partial and in-frame only. The table lists 39,000 or so clones, about 83% of them singletons. This specimen consisted of CD4+ or CD8+ T cells sorted from blood, obtained in a trial of the OX40 agonist ivuxolimab. These receptors originate from an adult with an advanced solid tumor such as melanoma, head and neck, liver or kidney cancer. The CDR3 runs from the conserved cysteine through the conserved F or W. The order of the fields is D gene, clone size, J gene, V gene, CDR3 DNA, CDR3 protein. A D gene is named only where the DNA matches it firmly. Clone sizes are given selectively: once, few, many, or a class where the clone is expanded.

TRBD1,.,TRBJ2-2,TRBV7-2,TGTGCCAGCAGCTCTGGACAGGGCGGGACCGGGGAGCTGTTTTTT,CASSSGQGGTGELFF
.,.,TRBJ1-3,TRBV6-5,TGTGCCAGCAGCCGGGGGGACTTCTCTGGAAACACCATATATTTT,CASSRGDFSGNTIYF
.,few,TRBJ2-7,TRBV28,TGTGCCAGCAGTTTACAGGGGCGGGAGCAGTACTTC,CASSLQGREQYF
.,.,TRBJ2-5,TRBV15,TGTGCCACGACCCCGTCCGGGGGGCGCGAGACCCAGTACTTC,CATTPSGGRETQYF
.,.,TRBJ1-1,TRBV6-5,TGTGCCAGCACACAAGGGGGAGGGAACACTGAAGCTTTCTTT,CASTQGGGNTEAFF
TRBD2,few,TRBJ2-1,TRBV5-6,TGTGCCAGCAGTGGGTTTGGATTCACCGGGACTAGCGGGAATGAGCAGTTCTTC,CASSGFGFTGTSGNEQFF
.,.,TRBJ1-5,TRBV7-4,TGTGCCAACCCCCTTGTCCAAAGGAATCAGCCCCAGCATTTT,CANPLVQRNQPQHF
.,few,TRBJ1-3,TRBV11-2,TGTGCCAGCAGCTTAGGATTGAACTCTGGAAACACCATATATTTT,CASSLGLNSGNTIYF
TRBD2,.,TRBJ2-5,TRBV2,TGTGCCAGCGTTAGGACTAGCGGTAAAGAGACCCAGTACTTC,CASVRTSGKETQYF
.,.,TRBJ1-1,TRBV9,TGTGCCAGCAGCGTAGATCTGGAAAAGAACACTGAAGCTTTCTTT,CASSVDLEKNTEAFF
TRBD1,.,TRBJ1-3,TRBV6-1,TGTGCCAGCAGTGCTGGACAGGGCAAACCCGAAAGCTCTGGAAACACCATATATTTT,CASSAGQGKPESSGNTIYF
TRBD1,.,TRBJ1-6,TRBV5-5,TGTGCCAGCAGCTTGGTGGACAGGGCGGTTTCACCCCTCCACTTT,CASSLVDRAVSPLHF
.,.,TRBJ2-3,TRBV13,TGTGCCAGCGTTAGTGGACAGACCACAGATACGCAGTATTTT,CASVSGQTTDTQYF
.,.,TRBJ2-1,TRBV25-1,TGTGCCAGCAGCACCTACAGGGCCTCCTACAATGAGCAGTTCTTC,CASSTYRASYNEQFF
.,.,TRBJ1-2,TRBV6-5,TGTGCCAGCAGCCCCCGGACGGACTCGGGCTATGGCTACACCTTC,CASSPRTDSGYGYTF
TRBD2,many,TRBJ2-7,TRBV5-4,TGTGCCAGCAGCTCTACTAGCGGGAGTAAGTACGAGCAGTACTTC,CASSSTSGSKYEQYF
.,.,TRBJ2-7,TRBV4-2,TGTGCCAGCAGCCAAGAGAGGCGGGCGGCTTACTACGAGCAGTACTTC,CASSQERRAAYYEQYF
TRBD2,.,TRBJ2-3,TRBV10-3,TGTGCCATCAGTGAGTCGAGGACTAGTTCGGATACGCAGTATTTT,CAISESRTSSDTQYF
.,.,TRBJ1-2,TRBV6-1,TGTGCCAGCAGTGAAATCCGGGGCTGGGACTATGGCTACACCTTC,CASSEIRGWDYGYTF
.,.,TRBJ1-1,TRBV5-5,TGTGCCAGCACTTTGCGGGAAACGAACACTGAAGCTTTCTTT,CASTLRETNTEAFF
.,.,TRBJ2-1,TRBV4-1,TGCGCCAGCAGCCAAGATGGGCTCCGCCTCAATGAGCAGTTCTTC,CASSQDGLRLNEQFF
.,.,TRBJ1-5,TRBV10-3,TGTGCCATCCGAGACCCCGACACCGATCAGCCCCAGCATTTT,CAIRDPDTDQPQHF
.,.,TRBJ2-6,TRBV29-1,TGCAGCGTTACCCCATCTGGGGCCAACGTCCTGACTTTC,CSVTPSGANVLTF
TRBD1,once,TRBJ1-4,TRBV7-2,TGTGCCAGCAGCTTATCCGGGACAGGGGATAGAAAACTGTTTTTT,CASSLSGTGDRKLFF
.,.,TRBJ2-7,TRBV2,TGTGCCAGCAGTGAGACGGTTAGCTCCTACGAGCAGTACTTC,CASSETVSSYEQYF
.,.,TRBJ2-7,TRBV7-6,TGTGCCAGCAGCTTAAATCCCAAATCCTACGAGCAGTACTTC,CASSLNPKSYEQYF
TRBD1,.,TRBJ1-1,TRBV7-9,TGTGCCAGCAGCCTCCGGACAGGGGAGAACACTGAAGCTTTCTTT,CASSLRTGENTEAFF
TRBD2,.,TRBJ2-1,TRBV4-2,TGTGCCAGCAGCCAAGGTCTCGCGGGAGGATTAGGTGAGCAGTTCTTC,CASSQGLAGGLGEQFF
TRBD1,few,TRBJ2-7,TRBV6-5,TGTGCCAGCAGTTACGAGGGCAGGGGGTTGCACGAGCAGTACTTC,CASSYEGRGLHEQYF
.,.,TRBJ1-5,TRBV28,TGTGCCAGCAGTTTATTGACGGGTCGCAATCAGCCCCAGCATTTT,CASSLLTGRNQPQHF
.,few,TRBJ1-5,TRBV19,TGTGCCAGTAGCGGGACCGATAATCAGCCCCAGCATTTT,CASSGTDNQPQHF
.,.,TRBJ1-1,TRBV4-1,TGCGCCAGCAGCCAAGGTGAAGAGATGAACACTGAAGCTTTCTTT,CASSQGEEMNTEAFF
.,.,TRBJ1-5,TRBV11-2,TGTGCCAGCAGCTTAGGAAGGGCTCAGCCCCAGCATTTT,CASSLGRAQPQHF
.,.,TRBJ2-1,TRBV30,TGTGCCTTGGATCACAGGGACTACAATGAGCAGTTCTTC,CALDHRDYNEQFF
.,.,TRBJ2-7,TRBV11-2,TGTGCCAGCAGCTCAGGAGGGGTTAACGAGCAGTACTTC,CASSSGGVNEQYF
.,.,TRBJ2-1,TRBV6-5,TGTGCCACCCGTTCCCGCACTATCTCCGAGTTCTTC,CATRSRTISEFF
.,.,TRBJ1-2,TRBV7-6,TGTGCCAGCAGCCGGGCCTCGAGTGGGGTTAATGGTGGCTACACCTTC,CASSRASSGVNGGYTF
.,.,TRBJ1-1,TRBV6-1,TGTGCCAGCAGTGTGGTTGGGGGCACTGAAGCTTTCTTT,CASSVVGGTEAFF
.,.,TRBJ1-6,TRBV6-1,TGTGCCAGCAGACAGGACGGCTATAATTCACCCCTCCACTTT,CASRQDGYNSPLHF
.,.,TRBJ1-2,TRBV2,TGTGCCAGCAGCAAGACCGAACATGATGGCTACACCTTC,CASSKTEHDGYTF
.,once,TRBJ2-5,TRBV5-1,TGCGCCAGCATGTTCGAGTGGAAAGAGACCCAGTACTTC,CASMFEWKETQYF
.,.,TRBJ1-6,TRBV19,TGTGCCAGTACGTACGGGCCCGATAATTCACCCCTCCACTTT,CASTYGPDNSPLHF
TRBD1,.,TRBJ1-3,TRBV15,TGTGCCACCAGCCCGCTGGGACAGGGATCCGACACCATATATTTT,CATSPLGQGSDTIYF
.,.,TRBJ2-7,TRBV6-5,TGTGCCAGCAGTTTCGGTACTCGTTACGAGCAGTACTTC,CASSFGTRYEQYF
.,.,TRBJ2-7,TRBV30,TGTGCCTGGAGTGTACAACGCGAGCAGTACTTC,CAWSVQREQYF
.,.,TRBJ1-2,TRBV7-9,TGTGCCAGCAGCTTGGAGACTAACTATGGCTACACCTTC,CASSLETNYGYTF
.,.,TRBJ1-2,TRBV28,TGTGCCAGCAGTTTGGGGGTTAACTATGGCTACACCTTC,CASSLGVNYGYTF
TRBD1,.,TRBJ2-3,TRBV9,TGTGCCAGCAGCGTGACAGGGTACGATACGCAGTATTTT,CASSVTGYDTQYF
.,.,TRBJ2-5,TRBV10-3,TGTGCCATCAGTGAGTCAGGGGAAGAGACCCAGTACTTC,CAISESGEETQYF
.,.,TRBJ1-5,TRBV6-1,TGTGCCAGCACCCTGGGACAAAGCAATCAGCCCCAGCATTTT,CASTLGQSNQPQHF
.,.,TRBJ2-2,TRBV7-9,TGTGCCAGCGCGGCAGTGAAGACCGGGGAGCTGTTTTTT,CASAAVKTGELFF
.,.,TRBJ1-1,TRBV9,TGTGCCAGCAGCGTAGCTGACTGGGGCACTGAAGCTTTCTTT,CASSVADWGTEAFF
.,.,TRBJ2-1,TRBV18,TGTGCCAGCTCACCGGGTCAGGTTGGGCAGTTCTTC,CASSPGQVGQFF
TRBD1,.,TRBJ1-4,TRBV30,TGTGCCTGGAGCCCTCTTATCGACAGGGTCGGAGAAAAACTGTTTTTT,CAWSPLIDRVGEKLFF
.,.,TRBJ2-2,TRBV5-1,TGCGCCAGCAGCTTGGTATCAGGGAGGACCGGGGAGCTGTTTTTT,CASSLVSGRTGELFF
.,once,TRBJ1-5,TRBV2,TGTGCCAGCAAGGGGGGGGACCTAGAAAGTCAGCCCCAGCATTTT,CASKGGDLESQPQHF
TRBD2,once,TRBJ2-2,TRBV5-4,TGTGCCAGCACGCGGCGAGCGGGAGTTACCGGGGAGCTGTTTTTT,CASTRRAGVTGELFF
TRBD2,once,TRBJ2-3,TRBV6-5,TGTGCCAGCAGGGGGGGGTGGACGCAGTATTTT,CASRGGWTQYF
TRBD1,.,TRBJ2-3,TRBV30,TGTGCCTGGGGGACAGGGTTGGGAACAGATACGCAGTATTTT,CAWGTGLGTDTQYF
.,.,TRBJ2-1,TRBV5-1,TGCGCCAGCAGCTTGCTAGCCGCCTACAATGAGCAGTTCTTC,CASSLLAAYNEQFF